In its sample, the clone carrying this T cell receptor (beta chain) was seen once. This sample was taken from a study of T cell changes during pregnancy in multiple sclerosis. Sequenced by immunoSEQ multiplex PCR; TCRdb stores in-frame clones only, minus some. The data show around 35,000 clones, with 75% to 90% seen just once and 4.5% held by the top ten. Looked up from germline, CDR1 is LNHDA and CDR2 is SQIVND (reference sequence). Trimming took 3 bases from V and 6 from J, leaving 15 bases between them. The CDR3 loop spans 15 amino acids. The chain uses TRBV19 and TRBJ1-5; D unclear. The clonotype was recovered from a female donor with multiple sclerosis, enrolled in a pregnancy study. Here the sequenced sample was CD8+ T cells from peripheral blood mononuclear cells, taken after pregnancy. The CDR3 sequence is CASSIREFATQPQHF. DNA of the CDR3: TGTGCCAGTAGTATTAGGGAGTTCGCAACTCAGCCCCAGCATTTT.